The 13 T cell receptor beta chains given below trace back to one sample, sequenced in a study of cytomegalovirus exposure and HLA in healthy donors. PCR used 60 Vbeta primers and 13 Jbeta primers. Data came from immunoSEQ multiplex PCR; TCRdb stores just in-frame clones and leaves some out. The sample holds about 93,000 clones; less than 80% are singletons and the top ten take roughly 3%. The sequencing input was PBMCs. These receptor sequences come from a middle-aged woman in good health and CMV-seronegative.

The genes are TRBV10-3 and TRBJ2-1; 14 nucleotides match TRBD2. Trimming cost V 6 bases and J 0 bases; bases outside gene matches: 13. The CDR3 totals 20 residues. Germline CDR1 ENHRY, CDR2 SYGVKD. CDR3 DNA: TGTGCCATCAGGAAGGCCGGGACTAGCGGGAGTTCCCTCTCCTACAATGAGCAGTTCTTC. This sequence encodes CAIRKAGTSGSSLSYNEQFF.

This chain joins TRBV4-3 and TRBJ2-1; 7 nucleotides agree with TRBD2. CDR1 is LGHNA and CDR2 is YSLEER in the germline V gene. The length of the CDR3 is 17 residues. J gave up 7 bases and V 0 bases, and 12 bases lay outside the gene matches. CDR3 in DNA: TGCGCCAGCAGCCAAGAAGCTGGCGGGAGTTGGGGGAATGAGCAGTTCTTC. Residues: CASSQEAGGSWGNEQFF.

The genes are TRBV5-1 and TRBJ1-1; D unresolved. V lost 7 bases to trimming and J lost 0 bases, with 10 bases between them. CDR3 length: 13 residues. CDR1 and CDR2 from the germline V gene are SGHRS and YFSETQ. Here the CDR3 reads CASFGHLNTEAFF. The DNA for the CDR3 is TGCGCCAGCTTCGGTCATCTGAACACTGAAGCTTTCTTT.

The chain recombines TRBV28 with TRBJ2-1, with 14 bases matching TRBD2. The CDR3 is made up of 17 amino acids. The germline gives CDR1 MDHEN, CDR2 SYDVKM. V lost 3 bases, J lost 7 bases, and 8 bases stayed unmatched. The CDR3 reads CASSLTTSGRAWNEQFF. CDR3 DNA: TGTGCCAGCAGTTTGACGACTAGCGGGAGGGCCTGGAATGAGCAGTTCTTC.

The chain couples TRBV2 to TRBJ2-3, with 8 bases that match TRBD1. V shed 1 base, J shed 2 bases, and the junction held 5 bases outside the gene matches. CDR3 size: 16 residues. Germline CDR1 is SNHLY and CDR2 is FYNNEI. The DNA for the CDR3 is TGTGCCAGCAGTGAAGTAAGACAGGGGTACACAGATACGCAGTATTTT. Translated, it gives CASSEVRQGYTDTQYF.

This chain uses TRBV18 with TRBJ1-4, with TRBD1 matching 9 bases. V was clipped by 3 bases and J by 5 bases; unmatched bases: 1. The CDR3 runs to 14 residues. Germline CDR1 KGHSH, CDR2 LQKENI. The CDR3 spells CASSPDRGNEKLFF. CDR3 sequence (DNA): TGTGCCAGCTCACCTGACAGGGGGAATGAAAAACTGTTTTTT.

The chain's CDR3 is CASSSGGQGETQYF. In nucleotides, the CDR3 is TGCGCCAGCAGCTCTGGAGGACAGGGAGAGACCCAGTACTTC. The chain recombines TRBV5-1 with TRBJ2-5; 8 bases align to TRBD1. Unmatched junction bases numbered 5, after V lost 3 bases and J lost 4 bases. Looked up from germline, CDR1 is SGHRS and CDR2 is YFSETQ. This CDR3 is built from 14 residues.

This chain connects TRBV5-4 to TRBJ2-2; possibly TRBD1 for D (6 bases). The CDR3 runs to 15 residues. Germline V gene sequence: CDR1 SGHNT, CDR2 YYREEE (reference sequence). The V end lost 3 bases, the J end lost 2 bases, and 11 bases lay between the germline ends. As DNA, the CDR3 is TGTGCCAGCAGCTGGCAGGGGTTTAACACCGGGGAGCTGTTTTTT. Residues: CASSWQGFNTGELFF. Using reference TRBV5-4 and TRBJ2-2 for the parts outside the CDR3, the full variable domain is ETGVTQSPTHLIKTRGQQVTLRCSSQSGHNTVSWYQQALGQGPQFIFQYYREEENGRGNFPPRFSGLQFPNYSSELNVNALELDDSALYLCASSWQGFNTGELFFGEGSRLTVL.

This chain connects TRBV5-1 to TRBJ2-7; D is perhaps TRBD1 (6 bases). CDR3 length: 14 amino acids. Germline CDR1 SGHRS, CDR2 YFSETQ. The V gene lost 4 bases and the J gene lost 0 bases, with 11 bases spanning the gap. CDR3 sequence (DNA): TGCGCCAGCAGCAATACAGGGAGCTCCTACGAGCAGTACTTC. Encoded protein: CASSNTGSSYEQYF.

The chain carries TRBV7-9 and TRBJ2-1; 11 nucleotides match TRBD2. CDR1 and CDR2 from the germline V gene are SEHNR and FQNEAQ (reference sequence). The CDR3 contains 17 residues. V gave up 4 bases and J gave up 8 bases; unmatched junction bases: 13. CDR3 sequence reads: CASSSKISGRAGDEQFF. The CDR3 DNA reads TGTGCCAGCAGCTCCAAGATTAGCGGGAGGGCAGGAGATGAGCAGTTCTTC.

The J gene is TRBJ1-5, the V gene TRBV28; D not resolved. The germline CDR1 and CDR2 sequences are MDHEN and SYDVKM. This CDR3 comprises 14 residues. Deletions cut 2 bases from V and 4 bases from J, with 9 bases between. CDR3 sequence reads: CASSLGPDNQPQHF. The CDR3 DNA reads TGTGCCAGCAGTTTAGGGCCGGATAATCAGCCCCAGCATTTT.

The V call is TRBV2, the J call TRBJ2-1; 7 bases are shared with TRBD2. The CDR3 consists of 17 residues. Germline-derived CDR1 and CDR2 are SNHLY and FYNNEI. Trimming cost V 2 bases and J 5 bases; bases outside gene matches: 12. The DNA for the CDR3 is TGTGCCAGCAGTGAATCATCGGGCGGGAGTCGGAACAATGAGCAGTTCTTC. It is translated as CASSESSGGSRNNEQFF. Complete variable domain (other parts from reference TRBV2 and TRBJ2-1): EPEVTQTPSHQVTQMGQEVILRCVPISNHLYFYWYRQILGQKVEFLVSFYNNEISEKSEIFDDQFSVERPDGSNFTLKIRSTKLEDSAMYFCASSESSGGSRNNEQFFGPGTRLTVL.

As DNA, the CDR3 is TGTGCCACCAGCAGAGTAGGCGGGGGCCTCGAGGGCTACACCTTC. As protein: CATSRVGGGLEGYTF. The chain links TRBV15 to TRBJ1-2; tentative D call: TRBD1 (6 bases). The CDR3 sequence is 15 residues long. Deletions cut 1 base from V and 8 bases from J, with 17 bases between. Germline CDR1 LNHNV, CDR2 YYDKDF (reference sequence).